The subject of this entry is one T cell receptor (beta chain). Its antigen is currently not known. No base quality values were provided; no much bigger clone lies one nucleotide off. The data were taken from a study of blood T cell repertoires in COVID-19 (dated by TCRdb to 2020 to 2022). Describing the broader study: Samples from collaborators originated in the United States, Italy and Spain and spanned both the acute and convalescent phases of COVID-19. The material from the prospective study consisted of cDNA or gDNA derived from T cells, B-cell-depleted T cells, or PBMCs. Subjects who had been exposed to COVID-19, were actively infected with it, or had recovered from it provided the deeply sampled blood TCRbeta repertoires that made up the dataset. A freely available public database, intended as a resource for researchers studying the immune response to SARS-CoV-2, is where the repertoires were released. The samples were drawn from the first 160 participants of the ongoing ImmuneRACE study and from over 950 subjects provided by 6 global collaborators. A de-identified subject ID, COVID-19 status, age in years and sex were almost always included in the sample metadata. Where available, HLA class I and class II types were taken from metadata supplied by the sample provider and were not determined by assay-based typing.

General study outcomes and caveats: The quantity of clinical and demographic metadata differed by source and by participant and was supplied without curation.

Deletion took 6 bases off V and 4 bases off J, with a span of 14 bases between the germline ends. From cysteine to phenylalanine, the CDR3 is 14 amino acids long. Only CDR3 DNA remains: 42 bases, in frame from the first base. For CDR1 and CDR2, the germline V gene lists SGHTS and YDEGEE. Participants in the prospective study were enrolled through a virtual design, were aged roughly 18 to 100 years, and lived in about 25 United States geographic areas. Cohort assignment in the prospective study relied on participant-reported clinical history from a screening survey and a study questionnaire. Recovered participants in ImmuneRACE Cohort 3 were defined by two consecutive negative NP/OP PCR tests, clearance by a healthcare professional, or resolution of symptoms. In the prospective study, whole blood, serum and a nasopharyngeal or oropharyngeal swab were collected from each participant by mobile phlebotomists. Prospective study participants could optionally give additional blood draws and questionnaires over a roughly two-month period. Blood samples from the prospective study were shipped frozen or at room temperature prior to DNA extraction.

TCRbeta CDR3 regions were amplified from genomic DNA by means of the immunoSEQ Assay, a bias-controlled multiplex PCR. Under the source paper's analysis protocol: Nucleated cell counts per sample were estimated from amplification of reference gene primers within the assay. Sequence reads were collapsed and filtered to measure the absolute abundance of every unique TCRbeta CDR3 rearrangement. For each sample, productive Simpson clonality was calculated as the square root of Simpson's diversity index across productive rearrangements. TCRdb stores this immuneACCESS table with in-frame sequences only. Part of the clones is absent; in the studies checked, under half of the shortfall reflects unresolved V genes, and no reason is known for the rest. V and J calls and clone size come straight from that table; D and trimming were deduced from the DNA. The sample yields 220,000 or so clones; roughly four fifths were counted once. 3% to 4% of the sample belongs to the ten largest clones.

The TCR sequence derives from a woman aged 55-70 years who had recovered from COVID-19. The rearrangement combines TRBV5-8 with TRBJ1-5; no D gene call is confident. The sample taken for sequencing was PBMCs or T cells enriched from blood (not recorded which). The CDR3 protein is CASTATLRNQPQHF. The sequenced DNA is TGTGCCAGCACCGCGACACTCAGGAATCAGCCCCAGCATTTT.